This is a list of T cell receptor beta chains from one sample in a study of blood T cell repertoires in COVID-19. Profiling relied on immunoSEQ multiplex PCR, and the TCRdb table lists in-frame clones only, not all of them. The table lists about 340,000 clones, around 82% of them singletons. The sequencing sample was made of peripheral blood. These TCRs come from a man aged 30 to 45 with active or convalescent COVID-19. CDR3s include the opening cysteine and the closing phenylalanine or tryptophan. Each record gives: D gene, J gene, clone size, V gene, CDR3 protein, CDR3 DNA. A D gene is named only where the DNA matches it firmly. The listing skips clone size in some rows; elsewhere it reads once, few, many or a size class.

D: TRBD1
J: TRBJ1-1
size: NA
V: TRBV19
CDR3: CASSMTGARTEAFF
DNA: TGTGCCAGTAGTATGACAGGGGCGAGGACTGAAGCTTTCTTT

D: NA
J: TRBJ1-1
size: NA
V: TRBV19
CDR3: CASSIRGTEAFF
DNA: TGTGCCAGTAGTATAAGAGGCACTGAAGCTTTCTTT

D: TRBD1
J: TRBJ2-7
size: few
V: TRBV30
CDR3: CAWIPPDRSPYEQYF
DNA: TGTGCCTGGATCCCTCCGGACAGGTCCCCCTACGAGCAGTACTTC

D: NA
J: TRBJ1-1
size: NA
V: TRBV12-3/TRBV12-4
CDR3: CASTSRTVEAFF
DNA: TGTGCCAGCACCTCCCGGACAGTTGAAGCTTTCTTT

D: NA
J: TRBJ1-2
size: NA
V: TRBV25-1
CDR3: CASSERGSGYTF
DNA: TGTGCCAGCAGTGAGCGGGGTTCTGGCTACACCTTC

D: TRBD1
J: TRBJ1-6
size: NA
V: TRBV6-5
CDR3: CASTRTGDSPLHF
DNA: TGTGCCAGCACAAGGACAGGGGACTCACCCCTCCACTTT

D: NA
J: TRBJ2-1
size: few
V: TRBV6-2/TRBV6-3
CDR3: CASSYTGGRGDEQFF
DNA: TGTGCCAGCAGTTACACCGGGGGGCGAGGCGATGAGCAGTTCTTC

D: TRBD2
J: TRBJ2-1
size: few
V: TRBV7-2
CDR3: CASSLFGRAYNEQFF
DNA: TGTGCCAGCAGCTTATTCGGGAGGGCCTACAATGAGCAGTTCTTC

D: TRBD1
J: TRBJ1-3
size: once
V: TRBV5-1
CDR3: CASSYPGTGERNTIYF
DNA: TGCGCCAGCAGCTACCCCGGGACAGGGGAGAGAAACACCATATATTTT

D: NA
J: TRBJ1-6
size: NA
V: TRBV4-3
CDR3: CASSGRDPGDSPLHF
DNA: TGCGCCAGCAGCGGCCGGGACCCGGGAGATTCACCCCTCCACTTT

D: TRBD2
J: TRBJ2-1
size: NA
V: TRBV6-4
CDR3: CASIISGSPNEQFF
DNA: TGTGCCAGCATTATTAGCGGGAGCCCCAATGAGCAGTTCTTC

D: TRBD1
J: TRBJ1-5
size: NA
V: TRBV6-1
CDR3: CASSELVWRTGSYSNQPQHF
DNA: TGTGCCAGCAGTGAATTGGTTTGGAGGACAGGGAGTTATAGCAATCAGCCCCAGCATTTT

D: TRBD2
J: TRBJ2-1
size: NA
V: TRBV4-3
CDR3: CASSQGVGLAGIRRYNEQFF
DNA: TGCGCCAGCAGCCAAGGGGTAGGACTAGCGGGAATTAGAAGGTACAATGAGCAGTTCTTC

D: NA
J: TRBJ1-1
size: NA
V: TRBV7-9
CDR3: CASSFGRDTEAFF
DNA: TGTGCCAGCAGCTTTGGCAGGGACACTGAAGCTTTCTTT

D: TRBD2
J: TRBJ2-3
size: NA
V: TRBV18
CDR3: CASSLFSGRADTQYF
DNA: TGTGCCAGCTCACTATTTAGCGGGAGGGCAGATACGCAGTATTTT

D: NA
J: TRBJ2-1
size: NA
V: TRBV7-6
CDR3: CASSRYNEQFF
DNA: TGTGCCAGCAGCCGTTACAATGAGCAGTTCTTC

D: NA
J: TRBJ1-1
size: NA
V: TRBV7-6
CDR3: CASSLAAGPSEAFF
DNA: TGTGCCAGCAGCTTAGCGGCAGGGCCCTCAGAGGCTTTCTTT

D: NA
J: TRBJ1-1
size: few
V: TRBV3-1/TRBV3-2
CDR3: CASSSHSTEAFF
DNA: TGTGCCAGCAGCTCCCATTCCACTGAAGCTTTCTTT

D: NA
J: TRBJ2-7
size: NA
V: TRBV9
CDR3: CASSVDGSGLGEQYF
DNA: TGTGCCAGCAGCGTAGATGGTAGCGGTTTAGGCGAGCAGTACTTC

D: NA
J: TRBJ2-2
size: NA
V: TRBV28
CDR3: CASSFPTDRMTAGELFF
DNA: TGTGCCAGCAGTTTCCCCACGGACAGAATGACGGCCGGGGAGCTGTTTTTT

D: NA
J: TRBJ1-2
size: NA
V: TRBV29-1
CDR3: CSVAGPDYGYTF
DNA: TGCAGCGTTGCAGGGCCCGACTATGGCTACACCTTC

D: NA
J: TRBJ1-2
size: few
V: TRBV6-2/TRBV6-3
CDR3: CASSYADSEGYTF
DNA: TGTGCCAGCAGTTACGCCGACAGTGAAGGCTACACCTTC

D: TRBD1
J: TRBJ1-1
size: NA
V: TRBV6-5
CDR3: CASRTGGSTEAFF
DNA: TGTGCCAGCAGGACAGGGGGGAGCACTGAAGCTTTCTTT

D: NA
J: TRBJ1-1
size: NA
V: TRBV7-9
CDR3: CASSLRTDNTEAFF
DNA: TGTGCCAGCAGCTTACGGACAGACAACACTGAAGCTTTCTTT

D: NA
J: TRBJ2-7
size: NA
V: TRBV3-1/TRBV3-2
CDR3: CASSHRQGRFYEQYF
DNA: TGTGCCAGCAGCCACCGGCAGGGGCGCTTCTACGAGCAGTACTTC

D: NA
J: TRBJ1-3
size: few
V: TRBV18
CDR3: CASSDQGAASGNTIYF
DNA: TGTGCCAGCTCCGACCAAGGGGCCGCCTCTGGAAACACCATATATTTT

D: TRBD1
J: TRBJ1-2
size: NA
V: TRBV3-1/TRBV3-2
CDR3: CASSRPGTGYGYTF
DNA: TGTGCCAGCAGCCGTCCCGGGACAGGGTATGGCTACACCTTC

D: TRBD1
J: TRBJ1-2
size: NA
V: TRBV28
CDR3: CASSRPGTETTNNYGYTF
DNA: TGTGCCAGCAGTCGACCCGGGACAGAGACGACCAACAACTATGGCTACACCTTC

D: NA
J: TRBJ1-6
size: NA
V: TRBV9
CDR3: CASSRSGSHNSPLHF
DNA: TGTGCCAGCAGCCGCTCCGGGTCGCATAATTCACCCCTCCACTTT

D: NA
J: TRBJ1-4
size: NA
V: TRBV6-2/TRBV6-3
CDR3: CASSYSPVEKLFF
DNA: TGTGCCAGCAGTTACTCCCCGGTTGAGAAACTGTTTTTT

D: TRBD2
J: TRBJ2-1
size: once
V: TRBV4-2
CDR3: CASSQVITSGNNEQFF
DNA: TGTGCCAGCAGCCAAGTTATCACTAGCGGGAACAATGAGCAGTTCTTC

D: NA
J: TRBJ2-5
size: NA
V: TRBV30
CDR3: CAWVPGETQYF
DNA: TGTGCCTGGGTCCCCGGGGAGACCCAGTACTTC

D: TRBD1
J: TRBJ1-2
size: once
V: TRBV30
CDR3: CAWKSAGGYGYTF
DNA: TGTGCCTGGAAATCGGCAGGGGGCTATGGCTACACCTTC

D: NA
J: TRBJ2-3
size: NA
V: TRBV7-9
CDR3: CASSFTGGGTDTQYF
DNA: TGTGCCAGCAGCTTTACAGGGGGGGGCACAGATACGCAGTATTTT

D: TRBD1
J: TRBJ1-2
size: NA
V: TRBV7-9
CDR3: CASSETGAYGYTF
DNA: TGTGCCAGCAGCGAAACAGGGGCCTATGGCTACACCTTC

D: NA
J: TRBJ2-5
size: NA
V: TRBV7-9
CDR3: CASSSLGIGGPQETQYF
DNA: TGTGCCAGCAGCTCCCTGGGGATAGGGGGTCCCCAAGAGACCCAGTACTTC

D: TRBD2
J: TRBJ2-7
size: NA
V: TRBV20-1
CDR3: CSASGAGVVDEQYF
DNA: TGCAGTGCTAGTGGGGCGGGAGTGGTGGACGAGCAGTACTTC

D: TRBD2
J: TRBJ2-7
size: NA
V: TRBV5-4
CDR3: CASSPGLAFSYEQYF
DNA: TGTGCCAGCAGCCCGGGACTAGCGTTCTCCTACGAGCAGTACTTC

D: TRBD2
J: TRBJ2-7
size: few
V: TRBV15
CDR3: CATRSGLANYEQYF
DNA: TGTGCCACCAGATCGGGACTAGCTAATTACGAGCAGTACTTC

D: NA
J: TRBJ2-1
size: NA
V: TRBV24-1
CDR3: CATSDPGGGRGQEQFF
DNA: TGTGCCACCAGTGACCCCGGGGGCGGGAGAGGGCAGGAGCAGTTCTTC

D: TRBD1
J: TRBJ2-1
size: NA
V: TRBV4-2
CDR3: CASSQPGDRGNEQFF
DNA: TGTGCCAGCAGCCAGCCCGGGGACAGGGGGAATGAGCAGTTCTTC

D: NA
J: TRBJ2-1
size: NA
V: TRBV11-2
CDR3: CASRPIVVVNEQFF
DNA: TGTGCCAGCCGCCCGATAGTAGTAGTCAATGAGCAGTTCTTC

D: TRBD1
J: TRBJ1-1
size: NA
V: TRBV28
CDR3: CASSFYRDRVNTEAFF
DNA: TGTGCCAGCAGTTTCTACCGGGACAGGGTCAACACTGAAGCTTTCTTT

D: NA
J: TRBJ1-6
size: NA
V: TRBV4-1
CDR3: CASSQDGSSPLHF
DNA: TGCGCCAGCAGCCAGGACGGGAGTTCACCCCTCCACTTT

D: NA
J: TRBJ1-4
size: NA
V: TRBV6-5
CDR3: CASSLRGATNEKLFF
DNA: TGTGCCAGCAGTTTAAGGGGTGCAACTAATGAAAAACTGTTTTTT

D: NA
J: TRBJ2-5
size: NA
V: TRBV11-3
CDR3: CASSLGPGRQETQYF
DNA: TGTGCCAGCAGCTTAGGACCCGGGAGACAAGAGACCCAGTACTTC

D: NA
J: TRBJ2-5
size: NA
V: TRBV4-1
CDR3: CASSQEGGGGTQYF
DNA: TGCGCCAGCAGCCAAGAAGGGGGTGGGGGGACCCAGTACTTC

D: TRBD2
J: TRBJ2-5
size: NA
V: TRBV24-1
CDR3: CATSEQTSGTFETQYF
DNA: TGTGCCACCAGTGAACAAACTAGCGGAACCTTCGAGACCCAGTACTTC

D: TRBD2
J: TRBJ2-1
size: NA
V: TRBV11-3
CDR3: CASSTGTSGRFSNEQFF
DNA: TGTGCCAGCAGCACCGGGACTAGCGGGAGGTTCTCCAATGAGCAGTTCTTC

D: NA
J: TRBJ2-3
size: NA
V: TRBV21-1
CDR3: CASRGGITDTQYF
DNA: TGTGCCAGCCGCGGGGGGATCACAGATACGCAGTATTTT

D: TRBD2
J: TRBJ2-3
size: NA
V: TRBV6-5
CDR3: CASSPTSSLDTQYF
DNA: TGTGCCAGCAGTCCGACTAGCAGCTTAGATACGCAGTATTTT

D: NA
J: TRBJ2-2
size: NA
V: TRBV2
CDR3: CASSEAWGPGELFF
DNA: TGTGCCAGCAGTGAAGCCTGGGGGCCTGGGGAGCTGTTTTTT

D: NA
J: TRBJ2-7
size: few
V: TRBV7-2
CDR3: CASSLGKGLYEQYF
DNA: TGTGCCAGCAGCTTAGGGAAGGGACTTTACGAGCAGTACTTC

D: NA
J: TRBJ1-1
size: NA
V: TRBV5-1
CDR3: CASSSGYGNTEAFF
DNA: TGCGCCAGCAGCTCAGGGTACGGGAACACTGAAGCTTTCTTT

D: TRBD1
J: TRBJ1-1
size: few
V: TRBV5-4
CDR3: CASSLEGARNTEAFF
DNA: TGTGCCAGCAGTTTGGAGGGGGCGCGGAACACTGAAGCTTTCTTT

D: NA
J: TRBJ1-5
size: NA
V: TRBV4-1
CDR3: CASSQGYGTTNQPQHF
DNA: TGCGCCAGCAGCCAAGGTTATGGGACTACTAATCAGCCCCAGCATTTT

D: NA
J: TRBJ1-2
size: NA
V: TRBV11-1
CDR3: CASSPGAGGYTF
DNA: TGTGCCAGCAGCCCAGGGGCTGGCGGCTACACCTTC

D: TRBD1
J: TRBJ1-2
size: NA
V: TRBV27
CDR3: CASSHGQGGYGYTF
DNA: TGTGCCAGCAGCCATGGACAGGGGGGCTATGGCTACACCTTC

D: NA
J: TRBJ2-1
size: NA
V: TRBV18
CDR3: CASSPPVANNEQFF
DNA: TGTGCCAGCTCACCACCGGTAGCGAACAATGAGCAGTTCTTC

D: NA
J: TRBJ2-5
size: NA
V: TRBV24-1
CDR3: CATRDPTKETQYF
DNA: TGTGCCACCCGGGATCCGACGAAAGAGACCCAGTACTTC